This T cell receptor beta chain stems from a study of T cells in Graves' hyperthyroidism and ophthalmopathy. Study-wide results and caveats: In simple terms, a model built on 13 V-J features told ophthalmopathy apart from stable hyperthyroidism. Peripheral blood also featured most of the thyroid clonotypes expanded above 0.001.

Amplification of TCR beta CDR3 regions used RNA as the template. TCR CDR3 regions were first amplified by RT-PCR with HTBI primers. TCRdb passed the multiplex PCR reads through MiXCR, listing each CDR3 protein once. The top ten clones hold around 30% of a sample with hundreds of thousands of distinct CDR3 sequences, 15% to 19% of them seen once. Concerning this clonotype: Its antigen remains unidentified.

Trimming took 3 bases from V and 8 from J; bases not matched to a gene: 9. The CDR3 totals 15 residues. The germline CDR1 and CDR2 sequences are SGHTA and FQGTGA. The PBMCs were sourced from fresh peripheral blood (about 10 ml). The receptor comes from a woman under 30 with Graves' hyperthyroidism that later progressed to Graves' ophthalmopathy. The sequenced sample was blood. The genes are TRBV7-3 and TRBJ2-1, with 8 nucleotides matching TRBD2. In DNA form, the CDR3 reads TGTGCCAGCAGCTTCACGGGAGGGCCGAGGCATGAGCAGTTCTTC. Translating it yields CASSFTGGPRHEQFF.